This T cell receptor beta chain came from a study of blood T cell repertoires in COVID-19. The overall study: Samples representing acute and convalescent COVID-19 were sourced from the United States, Italy and Spain. PBMCs, B-cell-depleted T cells, or T cells were the source of the cDNA or gDNA that made up the material.

Germline V gene lookup returns CDR1 MDHEN and CDR2 SYDVKM. Trimming took 3 bases from V and 2 from J; bases not matched to a gene: 4. This CDR3 spans 15 amino acids. Per the study methods: Amplification of reference gene primers provided the estimated nucleated cell counts. Some clones are missing from TCRdb's copy, which holds only in-frame ones; the method was immunoSEQ multiplex PCR. V and J calls and clone size follow that table, whereas D and trimming were derived from the DNA. The table shows about 70,000 clones, with around 83% occurring only once. This TCR came from an elderly man with acute or convalescent COVID-19. Sample: peripheral blood. This chain uses TRBV28 with TRBJ1-5; 7 bases fit TRBD1. CDR3 bases: TGTGCCAGCAGTTTGGAGGGGGCAGGCAATCAGCCCCAGCATTTT. Protein sequence: CASSLEGAGNQPQHF. Filled out from reference TRBV28 and TRBJ1-5, the complete variable domain reads DVKVTQSSRYLVKRTGEKVFLECVQDMDHENMFWYRQDPGLGLRLIYFSYDVKMKEKGDIPEGYSVSREKKERFSLILESASTNQTSMYLCASSLEGAGNQPQHFGDGTRLSIL.